This T cell receptor (beta chain) is drawn from a study of T cells in Graves' hyperthyroidism and ophthalmopathy. Regarding this clonotype: Its target is unknown. At one boundary the junction diverges from the germline segment, which might be a read error.

Study-level findings and limits: The majority of expanded thyroid clonotypes above 0.001 also appeared in blood.

Germline values: CDR1 DFQATT, CDR2 SNEGSKA (reference sequence). The CDR3 sequence is 15 residues long. RNA transcripts served as the template for amplifying TCR beta CDR3 regions. The HTBI primer set served for first-round RT-PCR of the TCR CDR3. TCRdb processed the multiplex PCR reads anew with MiXCR; each CDR3 protein has one entry. The table lists around 350,000 distinct CDR3 sequences, about 20% of them singletons. This clonotype was obtained from a young woman with Graves' hyperthyroidism. The sequenced sample was blood. The gene calls are TRBV20-1 and TRBJ1-5; unclear D gene. The CDR3 reads CSANQYSAGNQPRHF. The DNA for the CDR3 is TGCAGTGCTAACCAATACAGTGCGGGCAATCAGCCCCGGCATTTT.